The entry below gives a single T cell receptor (beta chain) sequence along with its context. Its antigen specificity is not known. Base qualities were left out, and no much larger clone turns up one base away. The source of the sample is a study of blood T cell repertoires in COVID-19 (dated by TCRdb to 2020 to 2021). Broadly, across the study: Samples covering the acute and convalescent phases of COVID-19 were provided by collaborators in the United States, Italy and Spain. The material from the prospective study consisted of cDNA or gDNA derived from T cells, B-cell-depleted T cells, or PBMCs. Subjects who had been exposed to COVID-19, were actively infected with it, or had recovered from it provided the deeply sampled blood TCRbeta repertoires that made up the dataset. The repertoires were released in a freely available public database intended as a resource for research on the immune response to SARS-CoV-2. Samples were obtained from the ongoing ImmuneRACE study (first 160 participants) and from roughly 1,300 subjects provided by 6 global collaborators. The sample metadata nearly always contained a de-identified subject ID, COVID-19 status, age in years and sex. Where available, HLA class I and class II types were obtained from metadata supplied by the sample provider rather than from assay-based typing. What the authors observed across the whole study: The quantity of clinical and demographic metadata differed by source and by participant and was supplied without curation.

The immunoSEQ Assay, a bias-controlled multiplex PCR, was used to amplify TCRbeta CDR3 regions from genomic DNA. The authors' pipeline ran thus. The number of nucleated cells in each sample was estimated by amplification of reference gene primers within the assay. Sequence reads were collapsed and filtered to measure the absolute abundance of every unique TCRbeta CDR3 rearrangement. For each sample, productive Simpson clonality was calculated as the square root of Simpson's diversity index over productive rearrangements. In TCRdb, the immuneACCESS table is reduced to in-frame sequences with V and J assigned. These tables do not hold every clone; where another copy was compared, an unresolved V gene accounts for under half, and the others remain unexplained. V and J calls and clone size follow that table, whereas D and trimming were derived from the DNA. This sample holds fewer than 300,000 clones; approximately 84% were observed only once. The ten largest clones take up about 1.6% of the sample.

One collaborating source in Seattle enrolled patients while the patients were actively infected and followed the patients over time throughout the course of disease. The collaborating institutions used their own protocols to collect whole blood in K2EDTA tubes. For TCRbeta analysis, collaborators shipped samples as frozen whole blood, isolated PBMCs, or DNA extracted from either of those sample types. From its cysteine to its phenylalanine, the CDR3 spans 15 amino acids. Only the CDR3 DNA stays, 45 bases, in frame from base 1. Deletion took 3 bases off V and 5 bases off J, with a span of 17 bases between the germline ends. The germline V gene (reference sequence) supplies CDR1 SGHNT and CDR2 YYREEE.

The sample was peripheral blood. The receptor comes from a human donor with COVID-19, enrolled during active disease. The donor label of this sample is uncertain. The sequence links TRBV5-4 to TRBJ2-5; TRBD2 might be the D gene, on 5 matching bases. The CDR3 protein sequence reads: CASSSQTSRGETQYF. The nucleotides are TGTGCCAGCAGCTCGCAGACGAGCCGCGGGGAGACCCAGTACTTC.